This T cell receptor beta chain was recovered during a study of blood T cell repertoires in COVID-19. Turning to the study itself: Whether acute or convalescent, the COVID-19 samples came from the United States, Italy and Spain. T cells, B-cell-depleted T cells, or PBMCs provided the cDNA or gDNA that served as material.

This CDR3 has 15 residues. Germline CDR1 and CDR2: MGHRA and YSYEKL. Trimming left V 0 bases short and J 2 bases short, with 10 bases between. Authors' data handling: Researchers report that nucleated cell counts were estimated from reference gene primer amplification. Profiled with immunoSEQ multiplex PCR; TCRdb holds only in-frame clones, not every one. V and J calls plus clone size are reproduced from that table; the DNA served to infer D and trimming. There are about 89,000 clones in the sample; more than 85% occur only once, and 2% to 2.5% lies in the top ten. The clonotype was recovered from a human donor with active COVID-19. The donor label of this sample is uncertain. The chain joins TRBV4-1 to TRBJ2-5, with D maybe TRBD2 (5 bases). The sample taken for sequencing was peripheral blood. In DNA form, the CDR3 reads TGCGCCAGCAGCCAAGATGGAAGCGGTCAAGAGACCCAGTACTTC. Protein: CASSQDGSGQETQYF.